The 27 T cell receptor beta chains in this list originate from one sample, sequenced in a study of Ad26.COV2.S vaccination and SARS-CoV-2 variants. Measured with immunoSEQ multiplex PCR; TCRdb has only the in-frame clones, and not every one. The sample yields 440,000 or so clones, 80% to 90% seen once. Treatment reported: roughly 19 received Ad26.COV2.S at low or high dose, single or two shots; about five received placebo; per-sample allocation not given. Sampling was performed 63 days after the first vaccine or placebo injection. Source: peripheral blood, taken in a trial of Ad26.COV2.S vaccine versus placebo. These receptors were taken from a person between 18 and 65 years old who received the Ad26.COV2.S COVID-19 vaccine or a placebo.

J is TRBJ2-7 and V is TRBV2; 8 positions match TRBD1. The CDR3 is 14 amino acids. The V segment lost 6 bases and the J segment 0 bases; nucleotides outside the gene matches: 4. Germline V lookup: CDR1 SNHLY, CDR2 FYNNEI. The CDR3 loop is CASRGQVTSYEQYF. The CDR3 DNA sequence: TGTGCCAGCAGGGGACAGGTAACCTCCTACGAGCAGTACTTC.

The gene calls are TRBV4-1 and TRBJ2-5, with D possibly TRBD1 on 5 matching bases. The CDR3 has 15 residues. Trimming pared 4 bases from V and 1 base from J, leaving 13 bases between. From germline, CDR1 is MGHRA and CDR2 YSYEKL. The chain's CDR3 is CASSPAIGAQETQYF. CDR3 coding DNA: TGCGCCAGCAGCCCAGCAATAGGGGCCCAAGAGACCCAGTACTTC.

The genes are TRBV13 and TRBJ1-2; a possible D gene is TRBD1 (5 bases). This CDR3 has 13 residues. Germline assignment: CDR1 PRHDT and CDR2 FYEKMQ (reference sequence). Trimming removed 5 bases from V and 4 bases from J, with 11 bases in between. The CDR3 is CASSARGPYGYTF. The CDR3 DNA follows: TGTGCCAGCAGCGCTCGGGGCCCCTATGGCTACACCTTC. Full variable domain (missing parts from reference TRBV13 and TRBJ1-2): AAGVIQSPRHLIKEKRETATLKCYPIPRHDTVYWYQQGPGQDPQFLISFYEKMQSDKGSIPDRFSAQQFSDYHSELNMSSLELGDSALYFCASSARGPYGYTFGSGTRLTVV.

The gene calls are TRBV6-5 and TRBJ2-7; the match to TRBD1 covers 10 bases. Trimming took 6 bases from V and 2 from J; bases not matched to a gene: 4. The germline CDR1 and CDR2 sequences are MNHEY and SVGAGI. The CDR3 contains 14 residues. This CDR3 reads CASRRGQGTYEQYF. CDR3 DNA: TGTGCCAGCAGACGGGGACAGGGGACCTACGAGCAGTACTTC.

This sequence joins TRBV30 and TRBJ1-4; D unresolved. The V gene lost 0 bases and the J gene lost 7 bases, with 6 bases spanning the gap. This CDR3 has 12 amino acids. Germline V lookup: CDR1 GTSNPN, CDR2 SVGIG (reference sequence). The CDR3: CAWSVETEKLFF. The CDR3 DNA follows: TGTGCCTGGAGTGTAGAGACTGAAAAACTGTTTTTT.

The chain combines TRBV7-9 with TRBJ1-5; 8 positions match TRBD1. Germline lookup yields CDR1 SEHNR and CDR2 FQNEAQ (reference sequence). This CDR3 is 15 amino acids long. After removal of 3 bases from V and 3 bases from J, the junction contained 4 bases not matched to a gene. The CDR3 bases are TGTGCCAGCAGCTTGGGACAGGCCCTCAATCAGCCCCAGCATTTT. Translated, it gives CASSLGQALNQPQHF. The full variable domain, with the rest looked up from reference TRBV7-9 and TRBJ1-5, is DTGVSQNPRHKITKRGQNVTFRCDPISEHNRLYWYRQTLGQGPEFLTYFQNEAQLEKSRLLSDRFSAERPKGSFSTLEIQRTEQGDSAMYLCASSLGQALNQPQHFGDGTRLSIL.

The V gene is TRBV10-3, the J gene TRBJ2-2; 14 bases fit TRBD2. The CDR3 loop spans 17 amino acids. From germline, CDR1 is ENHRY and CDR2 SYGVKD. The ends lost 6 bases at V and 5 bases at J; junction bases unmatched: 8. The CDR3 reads CAIRGLAGGHWTGELFF. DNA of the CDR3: TGTGCCATCAGAGGACTAGCGGGGGGCCATTGGACCGGGGAGCTGTTTTTT.

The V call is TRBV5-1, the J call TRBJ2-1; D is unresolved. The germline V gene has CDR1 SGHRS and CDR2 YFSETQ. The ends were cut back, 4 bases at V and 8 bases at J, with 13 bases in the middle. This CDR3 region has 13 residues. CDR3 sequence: CASSTEHLHEQFF. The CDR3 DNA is TGCGCCAGCAGCACTGAGCACTTACATGAGCAGTTCTTC. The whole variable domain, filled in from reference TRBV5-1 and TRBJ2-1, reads KAGVTQTPRYLIKTRGQQVTLSCSPISGHRSVSWYQQTPGQGLQFLFEYFSETQRNKGNFPGRFSGRQFSNSRSEMNVSTLELGDSALYLCASSTEHLHEQFFGPGTRLTVL.

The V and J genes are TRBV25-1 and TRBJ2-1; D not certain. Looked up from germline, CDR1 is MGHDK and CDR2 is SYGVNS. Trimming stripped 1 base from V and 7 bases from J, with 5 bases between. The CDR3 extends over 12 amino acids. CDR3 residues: CASSELGNEQFF. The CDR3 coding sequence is TGTGCCAGCAGTGAATTGGGGAATGAGCAGTTCTTC.

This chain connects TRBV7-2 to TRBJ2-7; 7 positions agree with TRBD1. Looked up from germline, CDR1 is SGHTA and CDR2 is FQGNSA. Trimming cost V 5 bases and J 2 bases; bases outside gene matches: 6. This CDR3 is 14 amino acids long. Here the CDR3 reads CASSTPGQTYEQYF. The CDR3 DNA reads TGTGCCAGCAGCACCCCGGGACAGACCTACGAGCAGTACTTC.

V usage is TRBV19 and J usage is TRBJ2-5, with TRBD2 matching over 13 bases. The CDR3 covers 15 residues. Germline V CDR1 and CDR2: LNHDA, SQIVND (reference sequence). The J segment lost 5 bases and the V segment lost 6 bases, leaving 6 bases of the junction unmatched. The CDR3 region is CASRARTSGSETQYF. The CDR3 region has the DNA TGTGCCAGTAGGGCACGGACTAGCGGGAGTGAGACCCAGTACTTC.

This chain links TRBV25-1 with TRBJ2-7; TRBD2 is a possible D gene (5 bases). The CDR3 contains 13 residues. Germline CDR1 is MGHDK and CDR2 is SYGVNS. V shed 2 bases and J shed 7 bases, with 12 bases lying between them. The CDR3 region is CASSERGLSEQYF. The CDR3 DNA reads TGTGCCAGCAGTGAACGGGGTCTCAGTGAGCAGTACTTC.

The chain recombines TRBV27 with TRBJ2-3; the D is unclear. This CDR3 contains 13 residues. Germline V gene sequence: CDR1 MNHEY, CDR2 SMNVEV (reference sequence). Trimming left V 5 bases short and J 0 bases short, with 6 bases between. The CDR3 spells CASSTSSTDTQYF. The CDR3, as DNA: TGTGCCAGCAGTACCTCAAGCACAGATACGCAGTATTTT.

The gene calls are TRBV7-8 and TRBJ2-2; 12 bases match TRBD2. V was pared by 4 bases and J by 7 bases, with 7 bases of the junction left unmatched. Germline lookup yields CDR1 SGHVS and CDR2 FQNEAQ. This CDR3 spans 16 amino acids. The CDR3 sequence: CASSSLAGGFGGELFF. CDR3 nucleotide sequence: TGTGCCAGCAGCTCACTAGCGGGAGGTTTTGGCGGGGAGCTGTTTTTT. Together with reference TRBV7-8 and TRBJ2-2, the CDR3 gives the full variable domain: GAGVSQSPRYKVAKRGQDVALRCDPISGHVSLFWYQQALGQGPEFLTYFQNEAQLDKSGLPSDRFFAERPEGSVSTLKIQRTQQEDSAVYLCASSSLAGGFGGELFFGEGSRLTVL.

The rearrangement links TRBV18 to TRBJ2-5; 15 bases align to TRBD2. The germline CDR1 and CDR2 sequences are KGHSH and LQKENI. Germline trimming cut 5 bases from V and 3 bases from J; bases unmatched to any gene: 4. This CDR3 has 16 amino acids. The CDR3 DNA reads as TGTGCCAGCTCATCCGGACTAGCGGGGGGGGAAGAGACCCAGTACTTC. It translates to CASSSGLAGGEETQYF.

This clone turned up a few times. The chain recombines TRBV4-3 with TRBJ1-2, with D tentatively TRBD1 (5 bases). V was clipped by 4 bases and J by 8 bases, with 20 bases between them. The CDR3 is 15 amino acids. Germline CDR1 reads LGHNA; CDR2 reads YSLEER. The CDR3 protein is CASSPPQAGVGGYTF. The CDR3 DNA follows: TGCGCCAGCAGCCCCCCCCAGGCGGGGGTGGGAGGCTACACCTTC.

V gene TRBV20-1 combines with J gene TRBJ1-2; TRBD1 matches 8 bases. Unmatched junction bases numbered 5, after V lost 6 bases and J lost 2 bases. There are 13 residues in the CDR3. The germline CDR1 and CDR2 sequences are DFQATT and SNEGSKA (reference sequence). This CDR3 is CSASNRGNYGYTF. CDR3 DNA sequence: TGCAGTGCCAGTAACAGGGGGAACTATGGCTACACCTTC.

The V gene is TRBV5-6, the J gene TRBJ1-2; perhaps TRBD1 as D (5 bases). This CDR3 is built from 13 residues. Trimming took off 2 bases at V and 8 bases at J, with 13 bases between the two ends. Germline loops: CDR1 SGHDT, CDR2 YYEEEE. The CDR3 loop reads CASSFGTLGGYTF. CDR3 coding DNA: TGTGCCAGCAGCTTCGGGACCCTGGGGGGCTACACCTTC.

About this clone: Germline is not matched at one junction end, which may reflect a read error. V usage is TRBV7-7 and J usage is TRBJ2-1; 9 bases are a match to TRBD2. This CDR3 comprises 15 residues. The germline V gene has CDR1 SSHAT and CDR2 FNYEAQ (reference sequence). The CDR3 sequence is CASSLVAGDPNEQFF. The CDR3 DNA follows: TGTGCTAGCAGCTTGGTAGCGGGGGACCCCAATGAGCAGTTCTTC.

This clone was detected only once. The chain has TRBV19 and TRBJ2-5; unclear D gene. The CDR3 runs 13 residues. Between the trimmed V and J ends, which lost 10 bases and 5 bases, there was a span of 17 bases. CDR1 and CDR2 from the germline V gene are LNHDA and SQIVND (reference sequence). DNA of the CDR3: TGTGCCACTTCCCCTGCAAACTGGGAGACCCAGTACTTC. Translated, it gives CATSPANWETQYF.

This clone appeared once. The CDR3 sequence is CASEDGGRETQYF. Here the CDR3 DNA reads TGTGCCAGCGAAGACGGGGGACGGGAGACCCAGTACTTC. The rearrangement joins TRBV2 to TRBJ2-5, with D tentatively TRBD2 (6 bases). This CDR3 is built from 13 residues. With 8 bases removed from V and 5 bases from J, the gap between germline ends came to 15 bases. In germline, CDR1 is SNHLY, CDR2 FYNNEI.

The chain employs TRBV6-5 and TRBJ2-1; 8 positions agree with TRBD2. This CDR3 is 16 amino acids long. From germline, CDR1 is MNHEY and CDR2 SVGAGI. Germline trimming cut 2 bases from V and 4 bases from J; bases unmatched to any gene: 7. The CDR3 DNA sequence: TGTGCCAGCAGTTACCCCCGGGGGGGCCTTTACAATGAGCAGTTCTTC. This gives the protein CASSYPRGGLYNEQFF.

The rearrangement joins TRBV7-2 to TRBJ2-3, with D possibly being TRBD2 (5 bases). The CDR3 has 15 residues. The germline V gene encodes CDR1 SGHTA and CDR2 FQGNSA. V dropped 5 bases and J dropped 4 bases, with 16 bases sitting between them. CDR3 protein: CASSPGILSADTQYF. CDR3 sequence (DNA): TGTGCCAGCAGCCCCGGGATCCTTAGTGCAGATACGCAGTATTTT.

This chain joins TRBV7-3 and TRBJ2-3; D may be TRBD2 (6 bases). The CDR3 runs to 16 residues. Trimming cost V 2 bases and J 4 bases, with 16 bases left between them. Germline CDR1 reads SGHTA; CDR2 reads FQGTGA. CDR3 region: CASSLGLTSLPDTQYF. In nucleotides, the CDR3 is TGTGCCAGCAGCTTAGGGTTGACTAGTTTACCAGATACGCAGTATTTT. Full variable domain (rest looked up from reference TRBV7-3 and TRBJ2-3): GAGVSQTPSNKVTEKGKYVELRCDPISGHTALYWYRQSLGQGPEFLIYFQGTGAADDSGLPNDRFFAVRPEGSVSTLKIQRTERGDSAVYLCASSLGLTSLPDTQYFGPGTRLTVL.

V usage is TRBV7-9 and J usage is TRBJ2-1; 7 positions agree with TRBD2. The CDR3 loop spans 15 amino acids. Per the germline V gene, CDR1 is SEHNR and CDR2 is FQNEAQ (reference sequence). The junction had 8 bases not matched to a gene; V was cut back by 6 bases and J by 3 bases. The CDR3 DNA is TGTGCCAGCAGGGCCGCTAGCGGAATCTACAATGAGCAGTTCTTC. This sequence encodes CASRAASGIYNEQFF.

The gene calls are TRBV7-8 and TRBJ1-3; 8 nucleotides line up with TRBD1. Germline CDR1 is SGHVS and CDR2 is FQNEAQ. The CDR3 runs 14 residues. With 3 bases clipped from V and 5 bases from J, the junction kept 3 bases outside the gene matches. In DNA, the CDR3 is TGTGCCAGCAGCTTGACAGGGGTGAGAAACACCATATATTTT. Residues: CASSLTGVRNTIYF. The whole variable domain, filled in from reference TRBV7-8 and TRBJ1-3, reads GAGVSQSPRYKVAKRGQDVALRCDPISGHVSLFWYQQALGQGPEFLTYFQNEAQLDKSGLPSDRFFAERPEGSVSTLKIQRTQQEDSAVYLCASSLTGVRNTIYFGEGSWLTVV.

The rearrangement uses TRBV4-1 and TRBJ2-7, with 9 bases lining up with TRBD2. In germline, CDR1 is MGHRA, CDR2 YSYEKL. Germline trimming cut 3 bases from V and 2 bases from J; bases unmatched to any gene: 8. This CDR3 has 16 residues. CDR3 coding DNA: TGCGCCAGCAGCCAGCTAGCGGGATCAACACCCTACGAGCAGTACTTC. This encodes CASSQLAGSTPYEQYF.